Listed below are T cell receptor beta chains from one sample, sequenced in a study of T-cell reconstitution after alpha-beta-depleted transplantation in children. TCRdb fed the PCR reads into MiXCR, producing one record per CDR3 protein. The sample holds 250,000 to 400,000 distinct CDR3 sequences, roughly 25% seen once. The sequences come from PBMCs, mostly from graft donor cells, collected 180 days after TCRalphabeta/CD19-depleted stem cell transplant. These receptors all stem from a male patient younger than 18 who had a stem cell transplant for acute lymphoblastic leukemia, so the T cells may come from the graft donor. CDR3s include the opening cysteine and the closing phenylalanine or tryptophan. Fields, in order: J gene, D gene, V gene, clone size, CDR3 protein, CDR3 DNA. D genes are given only for firm matches. Clone sizes are given selectively: once, few, many, or a class where the clone is expanded.

TRBJ1-1	NA	TRBV5-1	many	CASSRIRGNTEAFF	TGCGCCAGCAGCCGGATCCGAGGAAACACTGAAGCTTTCTTT
TRBJ2-5	NA	TRBV20-1	few	CSASGVSRSQGTQYF	TGCAGTGCTAGCGGGGTGTCGCGGAGCCAGGGGACCCAGTACTTC
TRBJ2-2	TRBD1	TRBV5-1	NA	CASSLLPGQRPGELFF	TGCGCCAGCAGCTTACTACCGGGACAGAGACCCGGGGAGCTGTTTTTT
TRBJ2-6	TRBD1	TRBV6-5	NA	CASSSRTGESSGANVLTF	TGTGCCAGCAGTTCGAGGACAGGGGAATCCTCTGGGGCCAACGTCCTGACTTTC
TRBJ2-1	NA	TRBV6-1	NA	CASSSRNPFFSYNEQFF	TGTGCCAGCAGCTCAAGAAACCCTTTTTTCTCCTACAATGAGCAGTTCTTC
TRBJ2-5	TRBD1	TRBV25-1	NA	CASSVSGTGRETQYF	TGTGCCAGCAGTGTCTCCGGGACAGGGCGGGAGACCCAGTACTTC
TRBJ1-2	NA	TRBV28	NA	CASSSTPPGSEGYTF	TGTGCCAGCAGTTCTACCCCTCCAGGGTCAGAGGGCTACACCTTC
TRBJ2-7	NA	TRBV15	few	CATSRGIKGFSYEQYF	TGTGCCACCAGCAGAGGGATTAAAGGGTTCTCCTACGAGCAGTACTTC
TRBJ2-3	TRBD2	TRBV15	NA	CATSRLTSGRANADTQYF	TGTGCCACCAGCAGGTTGACTAGCGGGAGGGCCAATGCAGATACGCAGTATTTT
TRBJ2-5	TRBD2	TRBV9	NA	CASSVEWTRQETQYF	TGTGCCAGCAGCGTAGAATGGACTAGGCAAGAGACCCAGTACTTC
TRBJ2-7	NA	TRBV10-2	few	CASRRAGLYEQYF	TGCGCCAGCAGGAGGGCAGGTCTATACGAGCAGTACTTC
TRBJ2-2	NA	TRBV21-1	many	CASSKEDGKAGELFF	TGTGCCAGCAGCAAAGAAGACGGGAAGGCCGGGGAGCTGTTTTTT
TRBJ2-2	NA	TRBV3-1	few	CASRDSWRVSTGELFF	TGTGCCAGCAGGGACTCCTGGCGGGTCTCCACCGGGGAGCTGTTTTTT
TRBJ1-6	TRBD1	TRBV5-1	NA	CASSLGQGLRSPLHF	TGCGCCAGCAGCTTGGGACAGGGGCTGCGTTCACCCCTCCACTTT
TRBJ2-3	NA	TRBV5-1	NA	CASSLSSRRTDTQYF	TGCGCCAGCAGCTTGTCGTCGAGACGCACAGATACGCAGTATTTT
TRBJ2-1	TRBD2	TRBV12-3/TRBV12-4	NA	CASQRGGDEQFF	TGTGCCAGCCAACGGGGGGGCGATGAGCAGTTCTTC
TRBJ1-5	NA	TRBV7-9	NA	CASSNQVDQPQHF	TGTGCCAGCAGCAACCAAGTTGATCAGCCCCAGCATTTT
TRBJ2-7	NA	TRBV5-6	NA	CASSLEDSPGASEQYF	TGTGCCAGCAGCTTGGAGGATAGCCCTGGCGCCTCCGAGCAGTACTTC
TRBJ2-7	TRBD1	TRBV5-1	NA	CASSLGGGQSYEQYF	TGCGCCAGCAGCTTGGGTGGGGGACAGTCCTACGAGCAGTACTTC
TRBJ2-1	NA	TRBV2	few	CASLSVGTYNEQFF	TGTGCCAGCCTTAGCGTCGGTACCTACAATGAGCAGTTCTTC
TRBJ2-7	NA	TRBV27	NA	CASSPLERAYEQYF	TGTGCCAGCAGTCCGCTAGAGAGAGCCTACGAGCAGTACTTC
TRBJ2-7	NA	TRBV7-9	NA	CASSSLKAYEQYF	TGTGCCAGCAGCTCCCTTAAGGCCTACGAGCAGTACTTC
TRBJ1-6	NA	TRBV7-9	few	CASSLEGWGSPLHF	TGTGCCAGCAGCTTAGAGGGTTGGGGATCACCCCTCCACTTT
TRBJ2-7	TRBD2	TRBV5-1	many	CASSLEASGRYEQYF	TGCGCCAGCAGCTTGGAGGCTAGCGGTCGATACGAGCAGTACTTC
TRBJ2-5	NA	TRBV7-8	many	CASSLVQTLKETQYF	TGTGCCAGCAGCTTAGTCCAAACCCTAAAAGAGACCCAGTACTTC
TRBJ2-7	NA	TRBV18	NA	CASSLQDYEQYF	TGTGCCAGCTCACTACAGGACTACGAGCAGTACTTC
TRBJ2-2	NA	TRBV6-5	NA	CASREGRELFF	TGTGCCAGCAGAGAGGGGAGGGAGCTGTTTTTT
TRBJ2-7	TRBD2	TRBV7-8	few	CASSPRDYSYEQYF	TGTGCCAGCAGCCCCCGGGACTACTCCTACGAGCAGTACTTC
TRBJ1-4	TRBD1	TRBV5-1	few	CASSLLQGKNEKLFF	TGCGCCAGCAGCCTTCTACAGGGGAAGAATGAAAAACTGTTTTTT
TRBJ2-2	NA	TRBV5-1	many	CASSPAPGYRELFF	TGCGCCAGCAGCCCTGCCCCAGGGTACCGGGAGCTGTTTTTT
TRBJ1-1	NA	TRBV6-1	few	CASSSLGVLLSEAFF	TGTGCCAGCAGCAGCTTGGGGGTATTATTGTCTGAAGCTTTCTTT
TRBJ1-1	NA	TRBV7-9	NA	CASSFLGRLGTEAFF	TGTGCCAGCAGCTTTCTGGGAAGGTTGGGCACTGAAGCTTTCTTT
TRBJ2-7	NA	TRBV29-1	many	CSVTGTEQYF	TGCAGCGTTACAGGGACCGAGCAGTACTTC
TRBJ2-7	TRBD2	TRBV5-5	NA	CASSLAGTSGAAYEQYF	TGTGCCAGCAGCTTGGCCGGGACTAGCGGAGCCGCCTACGAGCAGTACTTC
TRBJ1-5	TRBD1	TRBV6-5	NA	CASSYTGQGKDQPQHF	TGTGCCAGCAGTTATACGGGACAGGGAAAGGATCAGCCCCAGCATTTT
TRBJ1-1	NA	TRBV6-1	NA	CASSQIQFGTEAFF	TGTGCCAGCAGTCAAATTCAGTTCGGAACTGAAGCTTTCTTT
TRBJ2-3	NA	TRBV10-3	NA	CAINPTGRGTDTQYF	TGTGCCATCAACCCGACAGGGAGGGGCACAGATACGCAGTATTTT
TRBJ2-5	NA	TRBV12-3/TRBV12-4	many	CASSFGSHQETQYF	TGTGCCAGCAGTTTTGGGAGTCACCAAGAGACCCAGTACTTC
TRBJ2-1	TRBD2	TRBV11-2	NA	CASSLGGGGLAGYNEQFF	TGTGCCAGCAGCTTGGGAGGGGGCGGGCTAGCGGGGTACAATGAGCAGTTCTTC
TRBJ1-5	NA	TRBV2	NA	CASQFEGGLSNQPQHF	TGTGCCAGCCAGTTCGAGGGAGGGCTTAGCAATCAGCCCCAGCATTTT
TRBJ1-5	NA	TRBV27	NA	CASILADGGRRDQPQHF	TGTGCCAGCATCTTGGCCGATGGGGGCAGGCGCGATCAGCCCCAGCATTTT
TRBJ2-1	TRBD2	TRBV5-1	NA	CASRARLADLYNEQFF	TGCGCCAGCAGGGCAAGACTAGCGGATTTATACAATGAGCAGTTCTTC
TRBJ1-2	TRBD1	TRBV20-1	few	CSASGQGELYGNGYTF	TGCAGTGCATCGGGACAGGGAGAATTATATGGGAATGGCTACACCTTC
TRBJ2-4	TRBD1	TRBV6-1	few	CASNHDRGRRNIQYF	TGTGCCAGCAACCATGACAGGGGGCGAAGGAACATTCAGTACTTC
TRBJ2-7	TRBD1	TRBV29-1	NA	CSVLPRDSSYEQYF	TGCAGCGTCTTGCCTCGGGACAGTTCCTACGAGCAGTACTTC
TRBJ2-1	TRBD2	TRBV7-2	NA	CASSFGGGPGLNEQFF	TGTGCCAGCAGCTTCGGGGGAGGGCCGGGGCTCAATGAGCAGTTCTTC
TRBJ2-1	NA	TRBV24-1	NA	CATSDTRSYNEQFF	TGTGCCACCAGTGATACGCGCTCCTACAATGAGCAGTTCTTC
TRBJ2-7	TRBD2	TRBV29-1	few	CSVPHGGYEQYF	TGCAGCGTCCCTCACGGGGGGTACGAGCAGTACTTC
TRBJ2-7	NA	TRBV5-1	few	CASSQGQPYEQYF	TGCGCCAGCAGCCAAGGACAGCCCTACGAGCAGTACTTC
TRBJ2-1	NA	TRBV5-8	few	CASSPGGQVYNEQFF	TGTGCCAGCAGCCCTGGCGGGCAGGTTTACAATGAGCAGTTCTTC
TRBJ2-1	NA	TRBV4-1	NA	CASSQITGIANEQFF	TGCGCCAGCAGCCAAATTACAGGGATAGCCAATGAGCAGTTCTTC
TRBJ2-2	NA	TRBV10-1	NA	CASSELNTGELFF	TGCGCCAGCAGTGAATTGAACACCGGGGAGCTGTTTTTT
TRBJ1-1	NA	TRBV7-9	few	CASSFTSWTEAFF	TGTGCCAGCAGCTTTACCTCATGGACTGAAGCTTTCTTT